This TCR beta chain is drawn from a study of blood T cell repertoires in COVID-19 (dated by TCRdb to 2018 to 2020). Some background on the complete study: Collaborator samples came from the United States, Italy and Spain and covered acute and convalescent phases of COVID-19. The samples were drawn from two sources: the first 160 participants of the ongoing ImmuneRACE study, and over 1,000 subjects contributed by 6 global collaborators. A de-identified subject ID, COVID-19 status, age in years and sex were almost always included in the sample metadata. Where HLA class I and class II types were available, the types were taken from metadata supplied by the sample provider, not from assay-based typing. A freely available public database, intended as a resource for researchers studying the immune response to SARS-CoV-2, is where the repertoires were released. The prospective study material was composed of cDNA or gDNA derived from T cells, B-cell-depleted T cells, or PBMCs. The dataset comprised deeply sampled blood TCRbeta repertoires from subjects exposed to, actively infected with, or recovered from COVID-19. The paper's findings and limits, for the study overall: The quantity of clinical and demographic metadata differed by source and by participant and was supplied without curation.

The immunoSEQ Assay, a bias-controlled multiplex PCR, was used to amplify TCRbeta CDR3 regions from genomic DNA. The source study handled its data this way. The number of nucleated cells in each sample was estimated by amplification of reference gene primers within the assay. To quantify the absolute abundance of each unique TCRbeta CDR3 rearrangement, sequence reads were collapsed and filtered. For each sample, productive Simpson clonality was calculated as the square root of Simpson's diversity index over productive rearrangements. TCRdb carries this immuneACCESS record with in-frame sequences only. Its versions omit some clonotypes, under half of them owing to an unresolved V gene in the studies checked, with the rest unexplained. V and J calls and clone size follow that table, whereas D and trimming were derived from the DNA. This sample gives about 140,000 clones in total; about 83% of them show up just once. The ten most abundant clones make up 7% to 9.5% of the sample.

In regard to this clone: Its antigen is not yet known. The sample holds no much larger clone one base away, and base qualities are not on file.

Per the germline V gene, SGDLS is the CDR1 and YYNGEE is the CDR2. Taken from cysteine to phenylalanine, the CDR3 has 16 residues. CDR3 DNA is the only sequence kept; it has 48 bases, read in frame from the first base. V and J are trimmed by 2 bases and 0 bases, and the gene matches miss 4 bases of the junction. In Seattle, one collaborating source enrolled patients while the infection was active and tracked those patients longitudinally over the course of disease. Each collaborating institution followed its own protocols to collect whole blood in K2EDTA tubes. For TCRbeta analysis, collaborators shipped samples in one of three forms: frozen whole blood, isolated PBMCs, or DNA extracted from either of those sample types.

The origin of this receptor is a man in his thirties or forties with COVID-19, enrolled during active disease. The V gene is TRBV9 and the J gene is TRBJ2-1; 8 nucleotides in the junction match TRBD1. Sequencing was carried out using peripheral blood. Read as DNA, the sequence is TGTGCCAGCAGCGTCGGACAGGGTAGCTCCTACAATGAGCAGTTCTTC. It translates as CASSVGQGSSYNEQFF. The variable domain in full, with residues beyond the CDR3 obtained from the reference TRBV9 and TRBJ2-1 genes, is DSGVTQTPKHLITATGQRVTLRCSPRSGDLSVYWYQQSLDQGLQFLIQYYNGEERAKGNILERFSAQQFPDLHSELNLSSLELGDSALYFCASSVGQGSSYNEQFFGPGTRLTVL.